These T cell receptor beta chains were read from a single sample in a study of graft-versus-host responses after intestinal transplantation. Profiling relied on immunoSEQ multiplex PCR, and the TCRdb table lists in-frame clones only, not all of them. The repertoire includes about 120,000 clones, roughly 92% of them detected once, and approximately 0.22% sits in the top ten. No antigens are known for them. The sequencing here drew on unstimulated CD4+ T cells sorted from spleen or lymph node cells, taken before transplant. Every receptor here comes from a human donor who was the organ donor for an intestinal transplant. Both conserved end residues are part of each CDR3. Each record gives: V gene, CDR3 protein.

TRBV25-1,CASSEDRNYGYTF
TRBV7-9,CASSLVVQEETQYF
TRBV19,CASRLGETQYF
TRBV7-9,CASSRGLAGANTGELFF
TRBV19,CASSVLSSGRTGELFF
TRBV9,CASSPQRSSYNEQFF
TRBV29-1,CSVSSGGGQETQYF
TRBV5-1,CASSLAGTSGRETQYF
TRBV6-5,CASSYNSAGGTDTQYF
TRBV19,CASNKGGTDTQYF
TRBV2,CASSAGETQYF
TRBV6-1,CASSEGGGLGTDTQYF
TRBV6-1,CASSEIASHHGYTF
TRBV30,CAFGAISGANVLTF
TRBV5-4,CASSWTSGSTDTQYF
TRBV30,CAWSREGGYNEQFF
TRBV10-3,CAISDQTYYGYTF
TRBV29-1,CSVLSGGDTQYF
TRBV7-7,CASSSAGVNEQFF
TRBV29-1,CSVETGWTNEQYF
TRBV5-6,CASSYLEGRGDTQYF
TRBV30,CAWSVTRVGEKLFF
TRBV27,CASSFSDRAGEQYF
TRBV21-1,CASTVRGLYSQPQHF
TRBV19,CASSRLGNQPQHF
TRBV5-1,CASSVGSVNTEAFF
TRBV7-7,CASSPQGVSGNTIYF
TRBV10-3,CAITLGPTNTGELFF
TRBV28,CASSRGDREFYEQYF
TRBV5-4,CASSRGGLRNEQFF
TRBV29-1,CSGGETQYF
TRBV30,CAWSGDRGDTEAFF
TRBV10-1,CASSAGTLNTDTQYF
TRBV19,CASSIEKGGLSGNTIYF
TRBV7-2,CASSLKGVGHYGYTF
TRBV30,CAWSAPRPGYTF
TRBV6-6,CASSHKKQLQETQYF
TRBV28,CASSLRQSKRGDYNSPLHF